This T cell receptor (beta chain) stems from a study of cytomegalovirus exposure and HLA in healthy donors. Overall study findings and caveats: Later analysis demonstrated an association between a missense DCLRE1C variant and TCR beta V- and J-gene trimming. With further analysis later on, most CMV-associated TCR beta chains appeared HLA-restricted. TCR beta V segments were, for the most part, productive about 87% or about 30% of the time in an earlier analysis.

PCR involved 60 Vbeta and 13 Jbeta primers. TCRdb's copy holds only in-frame clones and misses some; the assay was immunoSEQ multiplex PCR. The sample lists roughly 80,000 clones, over 70% occurring once. Remarks on this clone: What it recognizes is unknown.

The CDR3 consists of 14 residues. Germline CDR1 MGHRA, CDR2 YSYEKL. V lost 4 bases and J 3 bases, leaving 12 bases between the germline ends. The gene calls are TRBV4-1 and TRBJ1-2; D perhaps matches TRBD1 (5 bases). This TCR was recovered from a man in his forties or fifties in good health and CMV-seropositive. The source material was PBMCs. Here the CDR3 reads CASSLLREDYGYTF. CDR3 in DNA: TGCGCCAGCAGCCTTCTCAGGGAGGACTATGGCTACACCTTC.